These T cell receptor beta chains were read from a single sample in a study of CD8+ T cells in alopecia areata. Assay used: immunoSEQ multiplex PCR; TCRdb lists only in-frame clones, some missing. The sample contains 100,000 to 150,000 clones, roughly two fifths of which appear only once. Sequencing was carried out using CD4+ T cells sorted from blood. Source of these receptors: a human donor with alopecia areata. Both conserved end residues are part of each CDR3. Each record gives: CDR3 protein, CDR3 DNA, D gene, V gene, clone size, J gene. D genes are given only for firm matches. Only some rows state a clone size, as once, few, many or a class for expanded clones.

CDR3: CASSPTLVGGEFF; DNA: TGTGCCAGCAGCCCCACCTTAGTGGGGGGCGAGTTCTTC; D: NA; V: TRBV11-2; size: few; J: TRBJ2-1
CDR3: CASKGGYSYEQYF; DNA: TGTGCCAGCAAGGGAGGGTACTCCTACGAGCAGTACTTC; D: TRBD2; V: TRBV28; size: few; J: TRBJ2-7
CDR3: CASSHLLGQGNYGYTF; DNA: TGTGCCAGCAGCCACCTCTTGGGACAGGGGAACTATGGCTACACCTTC; D: TRBD1; V: TRBV4-2; size: many; J: TRBJ1-2
CDR3: CASSLEGPTLESGPLEAFF; DNA: TGTGCCAGCAGTTTAGAAGGACCCACCTTGGAATCAGGGCCCCTTGAAGCTTTCTTT; D: NA; V: TRBV28; size: few; J: TRBJ1-1
CDR3: CSATDYEQYF; DNA: TGCAGTGCTACTGACTACGAGCAGTACTTC; D: NA; V: TRBV20-1; size: NA; J: TRBJ2-7
CDR3: CSVGFGGREQFF; DNA: TGCAGCGTTGGATTTGGGGGAAGGGAGCAGTTCTTC; D: NA; V: TRBV29-1; size: few; J: TRBJ2-1
CDR3: CASSLGGNTEQFF; DNA: TGTGCCAGCAGTTTAGGGGGGAACACTGAGCAGTTCTTC; D: NA; V: TRBV28; size: few; J: TRBJ2-1
CDR3: CSVGGRVTDTQYF; DNA: TGCAGCGTTGGCGGGAGAGTGACAGATACGCAGTATTTT; D: TRBD2; V: TRBV29-1; size: few; J: TRBJ2-3
CDR3: CASSLGAGWAYSNQPQHF; DNA: TGTGCCAGCAGCTTGGGGGCAGGGTGGGCTTATAGCAATCAGCCCCAGCATTTT; D: NA; V: TRBV5-6; size: once; J: TRBJ1-5
CDR3: CASSDTGISYEQYF; DNA: TGTGCCAGCAGTGATACCGGGATTTCCTACGAGCAGTACTTC; D: NA; V: TRBV25-1; size: few; J: TRBJ2-7
CDR3: CSVGGGGGMGSTEAFF; DNA: TGCAGCGTGGGCGGAGGGGGGGGAATGGGCAGCACTGAAGCTTTCTTT; D: NA; V: TRBV29-1; size: NA; J: TRBJ1-1
CDR3: CSAQRGYTDTQYF; DNA: TGCAGCGCTCAGAGAGGGTACACAGATACGCAGTATTTT; D: NA; V: TRBV29-1; size: few; J: TRBJ2-3
CDR3: CASSPPPRGANEQYF; DNA: TGTGCCAGCAGTCCACCCCCCCGGGGTGCCAACGAGCAGTACTTC; D: NA; V: TRBV28; size: NA; J: TRBJ2-7
CDR3: CASSYMGTGGNYEQYF; DNA: TGTGCCAGCAGTTACATGGGGACAGGGGGCAACTACGAGCAGTACTTC; D: TRBD1; V: TRBV6-5; size: NA; J: TRBJ2-7
CDR3: CASSPSLQETQYF; DNA: TGTGCCAGCAGTCCTTCTTTGCAAGAGACCCAGTACTTC; D: NA; V: TRBV6-5; size: NA; J: TRBJ2-5
CDR3: CSAAALGNTIYF; DNA: TGCAGCGCGGCTGCTCTTGGAAACACCATATATTTT; D: NA; V: TRBV29-1; size: NA; J: TRBJ1-3
CDR3: CASSRDRALSYEQYF; DNA: TGTGCCAGCAGTAGGGACAGGGCCCTCTCCTACGAGCAGTACTTC; D: TRBD1; V: TRBV2; size: NA; J: TRBJ2-7
CDR3: CASSFKGGYEQYF; DNA: TGTGCCAGCAGTTTCAAGGGTGGGTACGAGCAGTACTTC; D: NA; V: TRBV27; size: once; J: TRBJ2-7
CDR3: CASSLAGKNIQYF; DNA: TGTGCCAGCAGCTTAGCGGGAAAAAACATTCAGTACTTC; D: NA; V: TRBV7-8; size: few; J: TRBJ2-4
CDR3: CASSLGLADTYEQYF; DNA: TGTGCCAGCAGCCTCGGACTAGCGGATACCTACGAGCAGTACTTC; D: TRBD2; V: TRBV28; size: NA; J: TRBJ2-7
CDR3: CASRTVAGPGANEQYF; DNA: TGTGCCAGCAGGACCGTGGCAGGGCCGGGTGCGAACGAGCAGTACTTC; D: NA; V: TRBV27; size: NA; J: TRBJ2-7
CDR3: CASAPGANYGYTF; DNA: TGTGCCAGCGCACCGGGAGCTAACTATGGCTACACCTTC; D: NA; V: TRBV7-9; size: few; J: TRBJ1-2
CDR3: CASSLAPQGNADTQYF; DNA: TGCGCCAGCAGCTTGGCCCCACAGGGGAATGCAGATACGCAGTATTTT; D: TRBD1; V: TRBV5-1; size: few; J: TRBJ2-3
CDR3: CASRKSDTQYF; DNA: TGTGCCAGTAGGAAGTCGGATACGCAGTATTTT; D: NA; V: TRBV19; size: few; J: TRBJ2-3
CDR3: CASSHYRNSGANVLTF; DNA: TGTGCCAGCAGCCATTACAGAAACTCTGGGGCCAACGTCCTGACTTTC; D: NA; V: TRBV14; size: NA; J: TRBJ2-6
CDR3: CASSLVTGEETQYF; DNA: TGTGCCAGCAGCTTAGTGACAGGGGAGGAGACCCAGTACTTC; D: TRBD1; V: TRBV7-2; size: few; J: TRBJ2-5
CDR3: CSVGTGTKNIQYF; DNA: TGCAGCGTTGGAACGGGAACCAAAAACATTCAGTACTTC; D: NA; V: TRBV29-1; size: NA; J: TRBJ2-4
CDR3: CASTQGPSGETQYF; DNA: TGCGCCAGCACCCAAGGTCCTTCGGGAGAGACCCAGTACTTC; D: NA; V: TRBV5-1; size: few; J: TRBJ2-5
CDR3: CASSSRGGGQETQYF; DNA: TGTGCCAGCAGCTCGCGCGGGGGTGGACAAGAGACCCAGTACTTC; D: TRBD2; V: TRBV5-4; size: once; J: TRBJ2-5
CDR3: CASRLYGELFF; DNA: TGTGCCAGCAGACTATACGGGGAGCTGTTTTTT; D: NA; V: TRBV6-5; size: once; J: TRBJ2-2
CDR3: CASSQDPIPYNEQFF; DNA: TGCGCCAGCAGCCAAGACCCGATACCCTACAATGAGCAGTTCTTC; D: NA; V: TRBV4-3; size: NA; J: TRBJ2-1
CDR3: CASSYGTGQYSPLHF; DNA: TGTGCCAGCAGTTACGGGACAGGGCAATACTCACCCCTCCACTTT; D: TRBD1; V: TRBV6-5; size: few; J: TRBJ1-6
CDR3: CASSANGGNYGYTF; DNA: TGTGCCAGCAGCGCGAACGGGGGAAACTATGGCTACACCTTC; D: NA; V: TRBV7-2; size: NA; J: TRBJ1-2
CDR3: CASSPTVGLTQYF; DNA: TGCGCCAGCAGCCCAACTGTAGGACTTACGCAGTATTTT; D: NA; V: TRBV4-1; size: NA; J: TRBJ2-3
CDR3: CASSLYGASTDTQYF; DNA: TGCGCCAGCAGCTTGTACGGGGCTAGCACAGATACGCAGTATTTT; D: NA; V: TRBV5-1; size: few; J: TRBJ2-3
CDR3: CASSPGGSPSNEKLFF; DNA: TGCGCCAGCAGCCCCGGGGGTTCCCCCTCTAATGAAAAACTGTTTTTT; D: NA; V: TRBV5-1; size: NA; J: TRBJ1-4
CDR3: CASSSQRIGSYEQYF; DNA: TGTGCCAGCAGTTCCCAACGTATTGGGTCCTACGAGCAGTACTTC; D: NA; V: TRBV6-5; size: NA; J: TRBJ2-7
CDR3: CASSQRVLRGASNTGELFF; DNA: TGTGCCAGCAGCCAGAGGGTTTTGCGGGGGGCCTCGAACACCGGGGAGCTGTTTTTT; D: TRBD2; V: TRBV7-8; size: few; J: TRBJ2-2
CDR3: CASSWAAGANVLTF; DNA: TGTGCCAGCAGCTGGGCAGCTGGGGCCAACGTCCTGACTTTC; D: NA; V: TRBV7-9; size: NA; J: TRBJ2-6
CDR3: CASSPTQGGREKLFF; DNA: TGTGCCAGCAGCCCCACACAGGGCGGGAGGGAAAAACTGTTTTTT; D: NA; V: TRBV7-2; size: NA; J: TRBJ1-4